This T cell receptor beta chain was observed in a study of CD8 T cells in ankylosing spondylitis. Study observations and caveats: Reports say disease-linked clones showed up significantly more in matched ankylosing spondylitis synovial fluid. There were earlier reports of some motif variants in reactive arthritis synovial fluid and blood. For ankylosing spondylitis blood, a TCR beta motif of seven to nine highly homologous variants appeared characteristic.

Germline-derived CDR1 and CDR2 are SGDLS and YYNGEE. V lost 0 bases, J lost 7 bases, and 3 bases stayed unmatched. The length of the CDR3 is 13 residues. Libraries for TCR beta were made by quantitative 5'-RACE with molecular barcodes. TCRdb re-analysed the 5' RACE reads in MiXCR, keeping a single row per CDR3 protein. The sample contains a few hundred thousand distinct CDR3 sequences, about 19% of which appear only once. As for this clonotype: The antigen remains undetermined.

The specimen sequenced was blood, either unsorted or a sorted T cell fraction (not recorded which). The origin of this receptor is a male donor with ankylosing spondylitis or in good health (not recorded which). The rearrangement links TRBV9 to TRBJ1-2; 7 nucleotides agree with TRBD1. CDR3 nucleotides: TGTGCCAGCAGCGTAGATCAGGGGGGTGGCTACACCTTC. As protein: CASSVDQGGGYTF.